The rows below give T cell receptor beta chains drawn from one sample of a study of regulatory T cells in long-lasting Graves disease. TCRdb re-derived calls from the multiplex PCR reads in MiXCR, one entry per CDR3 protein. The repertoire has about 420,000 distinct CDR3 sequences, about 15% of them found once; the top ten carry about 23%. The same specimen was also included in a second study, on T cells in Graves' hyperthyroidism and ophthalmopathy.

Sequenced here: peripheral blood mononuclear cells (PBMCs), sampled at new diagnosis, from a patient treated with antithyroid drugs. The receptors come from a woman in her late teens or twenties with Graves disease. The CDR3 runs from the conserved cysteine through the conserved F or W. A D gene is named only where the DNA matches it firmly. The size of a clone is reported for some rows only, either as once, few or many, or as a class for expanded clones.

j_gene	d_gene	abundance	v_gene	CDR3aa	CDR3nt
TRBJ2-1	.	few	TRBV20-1	CSARPNSYNEQFF	TGCAGTGCTAGGCCTAACTCCTACAATGAGCAGTTCTTC
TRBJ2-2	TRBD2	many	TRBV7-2	CASSNQGLANTGELFF	TGTGCCAGCAGTAACCAGGGACTAGCGAACACCGGGGAGCTGTTTTTT
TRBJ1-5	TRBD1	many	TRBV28	CASSLLQGFQPQHF	TGTGCCAGCAGTCTATTACAGGGGTTTCAGCCCCAGCATTTT
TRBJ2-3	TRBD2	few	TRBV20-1	CSARVTSGRADTQYF	TGCAGTGCTAGAGTCACTAGCGGGAGGGCAGATACGCAGTATTTT
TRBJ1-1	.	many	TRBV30	CAFGRVTEAFF	TGTGCCTTTGGCAGGGTCACTGAAGCTTTCTTT
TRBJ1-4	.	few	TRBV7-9	CASSRTTAGASTNEKLFF	TGTGCCAGCAGCCGAACAACGGCCGGGGCATCAACTAATGAAAAACTGTTTTTT
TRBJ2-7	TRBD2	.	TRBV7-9	CASGHTGTSGSYEQYF	TGTGCCAGCGGGCATACAGGGACTAGCGGGTCCTACGAGCAGTACTTC
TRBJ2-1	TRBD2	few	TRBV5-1	CASSLGGSGSYEQFF	TGCGCCAGCAGCTTGGGGGGTAGCGGGAGCTATGAGCAGTTCTTC
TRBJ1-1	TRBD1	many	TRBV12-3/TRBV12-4	CASSSSGTGVGNTEAFF	TGTGCCAGCAGTTCATCCGGGACAGGGGTAGGGAACACTGAAGCTTTCTTT
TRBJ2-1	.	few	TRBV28	CASSGTVQETQFF	TGTGCCAGCAGTGGCACGGTTCAAGAGACCCAGTTCTTC
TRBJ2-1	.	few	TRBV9	CASSVGESGNEQFF	TGTGCCAGCAGCGTAGGGGAGTCCGGGAATGAGCAGTTCTTC
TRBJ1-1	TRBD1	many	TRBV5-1	CASSSGQSTEAFF	TGTGCCAGCAGCTCGGGACAGTCCACTGAAGCTTTCTTT
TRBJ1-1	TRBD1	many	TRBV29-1	CSVTRDRGVTEAFF	TGCAGCGTTACCAGGGACAGGGGTGTGACTGAAGCTTTCTTT
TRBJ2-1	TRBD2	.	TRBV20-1	CSARVAGVNEQFF	TGCAGTGCTAGAGTAGCGGGAGTCAATGAGCAGTTCTTC
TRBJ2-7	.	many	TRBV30	CAWSRSFEQYF	TGTGCCTGGAGTCGGAGTTTCGAGCAGTACTTC
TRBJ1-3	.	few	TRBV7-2	CASSIRGTTGNTIYF	TGTGCCAGCAGCATAAGGGGGACGACTGGAAACACCATATATTTT
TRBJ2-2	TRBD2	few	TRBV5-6	CASRRGSGTGELFF	TGTGCCAGCAGGCGCGGGAGTGGCACCGGGGAGCTGTTTTTT
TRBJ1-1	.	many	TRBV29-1	CSVVPDTGTEAFF	TGCAGCGTTGTTCCGGACACGGGCACTGAAGCTTTCTTT
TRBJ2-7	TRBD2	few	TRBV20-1	CSATGLAGGPYEQYF	TGCAGTGCTACCGGACTAGCGGGAGGGCCCTACGAGCAGTACTTC
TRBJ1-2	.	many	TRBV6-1	CATSVSSQAGYTF	TGTGCCACCTCCGTGAGCTCTCAGGCTGGCTACACCTTC
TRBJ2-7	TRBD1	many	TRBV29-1	CSGTTGTYEQYF	TGCAGCGGAACGACAGGGACCTACGAGCAGTACTTC
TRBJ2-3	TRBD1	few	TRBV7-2	CASSRDRASTDTQYF	TGTGCCAGCAGCCGGGACAGGGCTAGCACAGATACGCAGTATTTT
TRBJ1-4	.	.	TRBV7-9	CASSLRQIATNEKLFF	TGTGCCAGCAGCCTCCGACAGATTGCAACTAATGAAAAACTGTTTTTT
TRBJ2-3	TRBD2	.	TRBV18	CVSSLAGGPTDTQYF	TGTGTCAGCTCGCTAGCGGGAGGGCCTACAGATACGCAGTATTTT
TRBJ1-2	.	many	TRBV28	CASRDASNYGYTF	TGTGCCTCCCGGGACGCCTCGAACTATGGCTACACCTTC
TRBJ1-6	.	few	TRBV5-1	CASRQPNSPLHF	TGCGCCAGCAGACAGCCCAATTCACCCCTCCACTTT
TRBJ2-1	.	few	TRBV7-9	CASSLATTGYNEQFF	TGTGCCAGCAGCTTGGCAACGACAGGTTACAATGAGCAGTTCTTC
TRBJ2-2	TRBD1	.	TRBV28	CASSFFGQGTGELFF	TGTGCCAGCAGTTTCTTCGGACAGGGGACCGGGGAGCTGTTTTTT